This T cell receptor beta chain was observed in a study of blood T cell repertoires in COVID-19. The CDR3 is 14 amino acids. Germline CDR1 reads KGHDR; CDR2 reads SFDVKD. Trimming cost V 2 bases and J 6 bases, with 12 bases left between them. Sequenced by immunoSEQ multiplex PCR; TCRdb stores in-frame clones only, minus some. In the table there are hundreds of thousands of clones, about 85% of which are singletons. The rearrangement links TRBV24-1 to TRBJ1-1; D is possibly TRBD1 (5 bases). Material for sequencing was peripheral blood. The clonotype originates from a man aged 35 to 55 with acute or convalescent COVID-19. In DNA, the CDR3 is TGTGCCACCAGTGATTCTTCCAGGGATGCTGAAGCTTTCTTT. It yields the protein CATSDSSRDAEAFF.